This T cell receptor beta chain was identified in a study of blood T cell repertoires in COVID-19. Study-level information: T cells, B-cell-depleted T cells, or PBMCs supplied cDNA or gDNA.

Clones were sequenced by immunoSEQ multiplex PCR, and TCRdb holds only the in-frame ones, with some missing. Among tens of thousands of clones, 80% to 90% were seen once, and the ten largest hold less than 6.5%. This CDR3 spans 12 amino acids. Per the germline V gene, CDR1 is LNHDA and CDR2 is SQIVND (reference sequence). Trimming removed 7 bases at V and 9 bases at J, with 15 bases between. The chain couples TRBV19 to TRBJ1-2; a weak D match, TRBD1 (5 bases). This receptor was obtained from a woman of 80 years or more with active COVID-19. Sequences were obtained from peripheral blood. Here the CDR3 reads CASNRVPGRYTF. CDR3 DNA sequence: TGTGCCAGTAACCGGGTCCCAGGGCGCTACACCTTC.